This TCR beta chain was recorded in a study of T cells in Graves' hyperthyroidism and ophthalmopathy. TCR beta CDR3 regions were amplified from RNA. The primer set for the first-round RT-PCR of the TCR CDR3 was HTBI. TCRdb used MiXCR to reprocess the multiplex PCR reads, holding one entry per CDR3 protein. The sample yields 480,000 or so distinct CDR3 sequences, about 15% seen once. Ten or more counts support this clonotype. CDR3 length: 14 amino acids. Between the trimmed V and J ends, which lost 3 bases and 9 bases, there was a span of 16 bases. Germline lookup yields CDR1 SGHRS and CDR2 YFSETQ. The source material was blood. The chain employs TRBV5-1 and TRBJ2-1; D gene uncertain. This clonotype originated in a woman under 30 with Graves' hyperthyroidism. CDR3 nucleotide sequence: TGCGCCAGCAGCTCGTCGGGCAGCCGAAGTGAGCAGTTCTTC. It is translated as CASSSSGSRSEQFF.